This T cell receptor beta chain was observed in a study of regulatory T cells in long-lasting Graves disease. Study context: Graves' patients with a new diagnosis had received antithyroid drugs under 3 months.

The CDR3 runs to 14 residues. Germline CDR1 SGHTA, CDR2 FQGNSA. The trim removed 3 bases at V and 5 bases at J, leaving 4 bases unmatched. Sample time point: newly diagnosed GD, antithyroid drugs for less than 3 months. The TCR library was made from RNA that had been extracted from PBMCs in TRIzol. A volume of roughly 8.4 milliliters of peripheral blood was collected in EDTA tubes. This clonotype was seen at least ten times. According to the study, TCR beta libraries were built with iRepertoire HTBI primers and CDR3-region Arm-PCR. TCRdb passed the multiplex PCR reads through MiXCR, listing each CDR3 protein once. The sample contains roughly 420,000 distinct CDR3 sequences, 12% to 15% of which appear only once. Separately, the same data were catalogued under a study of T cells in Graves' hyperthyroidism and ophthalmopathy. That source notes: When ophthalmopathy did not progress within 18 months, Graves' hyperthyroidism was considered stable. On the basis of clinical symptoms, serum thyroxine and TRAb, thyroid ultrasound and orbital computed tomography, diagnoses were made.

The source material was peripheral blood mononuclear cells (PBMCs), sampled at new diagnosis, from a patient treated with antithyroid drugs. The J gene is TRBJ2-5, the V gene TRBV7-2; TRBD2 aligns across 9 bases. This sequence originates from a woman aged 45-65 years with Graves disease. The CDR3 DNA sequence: TGTGCCAGCAGCTTTAGGGCGGGAGGGGAGACCCAGTACTTC. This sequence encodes CASSFRAGGETQYF. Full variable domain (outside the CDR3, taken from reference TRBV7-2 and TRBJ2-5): GAGVSQSPSNKVTEKGKDVELRCDPISGHTALYWYRQSLGQGLEFLIYFQGNSAPDKSGLPSDRFSAERTGGSVSTLTIQRTQQEDSAVYLCASSFRAGGETQYFGPGTRLLVL.